Below are 19 T cell receptor beta chains sequenced from a single sample in a study of blood T cell repertoires in COVID-19. This table comes from immunoSEQ multiplex PCR, and its TCRdb copy is limited to in-frame clones, with some not included. The sample lists around 180,000 clones; about nine tenths were seen once. The sequenced material came from peripheral blood. Receptors originate from a man between 60 and 75 years old with acute or convalescent COVID-19.

The rearrangement uses TRBV11-2 and TRBJ2-1; D might be TRBD2 (6 bases). This CDR3 is built from 15 residues. Trimming took off 1 base at V and 7 bases at J, with 14 bases between the two ends. The germline V gene encodes CDR1 SGHAT and CDR2 FQNNGV. The CDR3, as DNA: TGTGCCAGCAGCTTAGGGGGCACCGGAGGGAATGAGCAGTTCTTC. As protein: CASSLGGTGGNEQFF.

The rearrangement uses TRBV30 and TRBJ1-1; 7 nucleotides line up with TRBD1. The V gene end was trimmed by 0 bases and the J gene end by 0 bases; junction bases not matched to a gene: 4. This CDR3 has 15 amino acids. Per the germline V gene, CDR1 is GTSNPN and CDR2 is SVGIG (reference sequence). The CDR3 region is CAWSVQGTLNTEAFF. The CDR3 DNA is TGTGCCTGGAGTGTACAGGGGACACTGAACACTGAAGCTTTCTTT.

The rearrangement joins TRBV30 to TRBJ1-4, with a tentative D call TRBD1 (6 bases). The CDR3 loop spans 12 amino acids. The germline V gene has CDR1 GTSNPN and CDR2 SVGIG (reference sequence). The V and J ends lost 3 bases and 13 bases respectively, with 15 bases between them. CDR3 nucleotides: TGTGCCTGGAGGGCCACAGGGACGGTACTGTTTTTT. Its protein is CAWRATGTVLFF.

This clone appeared a few times. The chain recombines TRBV9 with TRBJ1-1; 9 nucleotides match TRBD1. This CDR3 comprises 15 residues. J was trimmed by 7 bases and V by 2 bases; bases with no gene match: 9. Germline CDR1 is SGDLS and CDR2 is YYNGEE. CDR3 bases: TGTGCCAGCAGCGTGACGGGACAGGGAGTACTTGAAGCTTTCTTT. Translated, it gives CASSVTGQGVLEAFF.

V and J are TRBV27 and TRBJ1-2, with TRBD1 matching over 12 bases. Germline CDR1 is MNHEY and CDR2 is SMNVEV (reference sequence). This CDR3 contains 14 residues. The trim removed 5 bases at V and 4 bases at J, leaving 2 bases unmatched. The DNA of the CDR3 is TGTGCCAGCAGTCAGGGACAGGGGGCCTATGGCTACACCTTC. Protein sequence: CASSQGQGAYGYTF.

The chain couples TRBV29-1 to TRBJ1-5; D unresolved. The CDR3 covers 13 residues. Germline V gene sequence: CDR1 SQVTM, CDR2 ANQGSEA. Trimming left V 4 bases short and J 6 bases short, with 13 bases between. The DNA for the CDR3 is TGCAGCGTTGGGTCCGGGTCGGGTCAGCCCCAGCATTTT. This codes for CSVGSGSGQPQHF.

The V call is TRBV9, the J call TRBJ2-1; 12 bases map to TRBD2. J lost 1 base, V lost 4 bases, and 6 bases had no gene match. The CDR3 totals 17 residues. CDR1 is SGDLS and CDR2 is YYNGEE in the germline V gene. The CDR3 DNA sequence: TGTGCCAGCAGCACGCTAGCGGGGGGGCAGTCCTACAATGAGCAGTTCTTC. It specifies CASSTLAGGQSYNEQFF.

The V and J genes are TRBV20-1 and TRBJ1-1; no clear D. Germline CDR1 is DFQATT and CDR2 is SNEGSKA (reference sequence). The CDR3 runs to 13 residues. The V end lost 3 bases, the J end lost 3 bases, and 11 bases lay between the germline ends. CDR3: CSASRGADTEAFF. CDR3 nucleotide sequence: TGCAGTGCTAGTCGGGGAGCAGACACTGAAGCTTTCTTT.

The gene calls are TRBV5-1 and TRBJ2-1; TRBD2 agrees at 8 bases. V shed 0 bases and J 7 bases; nucleotides not matched to a gene: 6. CDR3 length equals 15 residues. CDR1 and CDR2 (germline): SGHRS, YFSETQ. CDR3 nucleotides: TGCGCCAGCAGCTTGGCCGGGACTAGAGATAATGAGCAGTTCTTC. Encoded protein: CASSLAGTRDNEQFF.

The chain carries TRBV5-4 and TRBJ2-5, with TRBD1 identical over 10 bases. J was trimmed by 2 bases and V by 4 bases; bases with no gene match: 5. Germline V gene lookup returns CDR1 SGHNT and CDR2 YYREEE (reference sequence). This CDR3 spans 15 amino acids. The chain's CDR3 is CASSPRTGGQETQYF. CDR3 DNA sequence: TGTGCCAGCAGCCCCAGGACAGGGGGGCAAGAGACCCAGTACTTC.

The V gene is TRBV29-1, the J gene TRBJ1-1, with TRBD1 as a possible D gene (5 bases). Germline V gives CDR1 SQVTM, CDR2 ANQGSEA. The CDR3 runs 14 residues. Trimming removed 7 bases from V and 1 base from J, with 16 bases in between. In DNA form, the CDR3 reads TGCAGCGCTCTTCCCAGAGACAGGAACACTGAAGCTTTCTTT. The encoded protein is CSALPRDRNTEAFF.

V gene TRBV18 combines with J gene TRBJ1-2; 9 bases fit TRBD1. The junction had 2 bases not matched to a gene; V was cut back by 5 bases and J by 4 bases. The V gene's germline CDR1 is KGHSH and CDR2 LQKENI. The CDR3 is 13 amino acids. CDR3 region: CASSEQGAYGYTF. The CDR3 region has the DNA TGTGCCAGCTCAGAACAGGGGGCCTATGGCTACACCTTC.

The chain joins TRBV7-2 to TRBJ1-4; weak D call: TRBD1 (5 bases). The CDR3 spans 17 residues. V lost 2 bases and J lost 1, with 14 bases in between. The germline V gene encodes CDR1 SGHTA and CDR2 FQGNSA. The CDR3 spells CASSLTGGGRTNEKLFF. The DNA of the CDR3 is TGTGCCAGCAGCTTAACGGGGGGAGGTCGAACTAATGAAAAACTGTTTTTT.

This chain connects TRBV6-5 to TRBJ1-1; no clear D gene. The V gene lost 0 bases and the J gene lost 4 bases, with 15 bases spanning the gap. The CDR3 length is 16 residues. Germline-derived CDR1 and CDR2 are MNHEY and SVGAGI. The CDR3 sequence: CASSYSRALIPTEAFF. The CDR3 coding sequence is TGTGCCAGCAGTTACTCGAGGGCACTAATTCCCACTGAAGCTTTCTTT.

This sequence joins TRBV4-3 and TRBJ1-6, with no clear D. Germline V gene data show CDR1 as LGHNA and CDR2 as YSLEER. This CDR3 has 15 amino acids. Deletions cut 0 bases from V and 10 bases from J, with 13 bases between. CDR3 bases: TGCGCCAGCAGCCAAGATTCGGGGTCGTACTCACCCCTCCACTTT. This codes for CASSQDSGSYSPLHF.

V gene TRBV6-5 combines with J gene TRBJ1-4, with D uncertain. Germline V gene sequence: CDR1 MNHEY, CDR2 SVGAGI. V lost 6 bases, J lost 3 bases, and 8 bases lay in between. There are 13 residues in the CDR3. The DNA for the CDR3 is TGTGCCAGCAGCACCGGAGCTAATGAAAAACTGTTTTTT. Translated: CASSTGANEKLFF.

This clone was recorded a few times. The chain uses TRBV5-4 and TRBJ1-1, with 7 bases matching TRBD1. Germline V gene data show CDR1 as SGHNT and CDR2 as YYREEE (reference sequence). This CDR3 contains 15 residues. Losses at the gene ends were 4 bases for V and 3 bases for J; bases not matched to a gene: 9. CDR3 sequence (DNA): TGTGCCAGCAGCATTCGACAGGGTGGGGACACTGAAGCTTTCTTT. It is translated as CASSIRQGGDTEAFF.

V is TRBV6-6 and J is TRBJ1-5; possible D gene TRBD1, 6 bases. V lost 5 bases and J 2 bases, leaving 16 bases between the germline ends. This CDR3 comprises 16 residues. Per germline, CDR1 MNHNY and CDR2 SVGAGI (reference sequence). Here the CDR3 reads CASSRKGQLGNQPQHF. DNA for the CDR3: TGTGCCAGCAGTCGCAAGGGACAATTGGGCAATCAGCCCCAGCATTTT.

The chain links TRBV7-6 to TRBJ2-3; a possible D gene is TRBD1 (6 bases). V lost 3 bases and J lost 5, with 12 bases in between. There are 14 residues in the CDR3. Germline CDR1 SGHVS, CDR2 FNYEAQ. In nucleotides, the CDR3 is TGTGCCAGCAGCTTGGGGGCCCGGGGAGATACGCAGTATTTT. Translating gives CASSLGARGDTQYF.